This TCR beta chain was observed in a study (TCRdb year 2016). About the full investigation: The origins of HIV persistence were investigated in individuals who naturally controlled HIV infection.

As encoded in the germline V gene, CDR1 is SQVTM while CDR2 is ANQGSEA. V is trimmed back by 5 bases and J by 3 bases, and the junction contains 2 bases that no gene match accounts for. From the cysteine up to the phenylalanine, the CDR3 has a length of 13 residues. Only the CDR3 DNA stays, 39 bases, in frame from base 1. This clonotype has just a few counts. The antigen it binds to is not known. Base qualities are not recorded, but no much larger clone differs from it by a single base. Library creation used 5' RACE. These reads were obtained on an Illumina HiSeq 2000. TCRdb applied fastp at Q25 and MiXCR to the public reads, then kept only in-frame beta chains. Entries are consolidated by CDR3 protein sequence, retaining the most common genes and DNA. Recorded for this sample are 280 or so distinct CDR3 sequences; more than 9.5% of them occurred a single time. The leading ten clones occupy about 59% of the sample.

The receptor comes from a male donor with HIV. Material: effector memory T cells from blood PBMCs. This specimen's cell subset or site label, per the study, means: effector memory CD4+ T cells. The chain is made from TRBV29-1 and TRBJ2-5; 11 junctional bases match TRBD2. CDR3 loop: CSVQTSGEETQYF. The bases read TGCAGCGTTCAGACTAGCGGGGAAGAGACCCAGTACTTC.